Listed below are T cell receptor beta chains from one sample, sequenced in a study of technical replicates of blood from four donors. Measured with immunoSEQ multiplex PCR; TCRdb has only the in-frame clones, and not every one. The table lists fewer than 100,000 clones, about 94% of them singletons, with around 0.24% in the top ten. Material for sequencing was T cells isolated from PBMCs. The receptors were gathered from a human donor in good health. Both conserved end residues are part of each CDR3. A D gene is named only where the DNA matches it firmly. Not every row has a clone size; where given, it reads once, few, many or a size class.

TRBV5-5	.	TRBD2	TRBJ2-7	CASSLAASGYEQYF	TGTGCCAGCAGCTTGGCCGCTAGCGGCTACGAGCAGTACTTC
TRBV7-9	.	TRBD1	TRBJ2-2	CASSVRDRGGSGTGELFF	TGTGCCAGCAGCGTCCGGGACAGGGGTGGGTCGGGGACCGGGGAGCTGTTTTTT
TRBV28	.	TRBD2	TRBJ2-1	CASSLFLGTSGTSSYNEQFF	TGTGCCAGCAGTTTATTTTTAGGGACTAGCGGGACGAGCTCCTACAATGAGCAGTTCTTC
TRBV6-5	.	TRBD1	TRBJ2-2	CASIAGGTGELFF	TGTGCCAGCATCGCAGGGGGCACCGGGGAGCTGTTTTTT
TRBV10-1	.	TRBD2	TRBJ2-1	CASSERTSGWGSYNEQFF	TGCGCCAGCAGTGAGCGGACTAGCGGGTGGGGCTCCTACAATGAGCAGTTCTTC
TRBV27	.	TRBD1	TRBJ2-7	CASSLSGQALTYEQYF	TGTGCCAGCAGTTTATCGGGACAGGCCTTAACCTACGAGCAGTACTTC
TRBV27	.	.	TRBJ2-2	CASRPNSFANTGELFF	TGTGCCAGCAGACCTAACAGCTTCGCGAACACCGGGGAGCTGTTTTTT
TRBV9	.	.	TRBJ2-7	CASSGRGREQYF	TGTGCCAGCAGCGGTCGAGGGCGCGAGCAGTACTTC
TRBV6-1	.	.	TRBJ2-1	CASSALDHDEQFF	TGTGCCAGCAGTGCCCTAGACCACGATGAGCAGTTCTTC
TRBV6-5	.	.	TRBJ2-2	CASISPGAGELFF	TGTGCCAGCATCTCACCGGGGGCCGGGGAGCTGTTTTTT
TRBV5-1	.	TRBD1	TRBJ1-4	CASSLETGGDGVF	TGCGCCAGCAGCTTGGAGACAGGGGGGGATGGGGTTTTT
TRBV7-2	few	TRBD1	TRBJ1-5	CASSFGTGNQHF	TGTGCCAGCAGCTTCGGGACAGGTAACCAGCATTTT
TRBV7-2	.	.	TRBJ2-7	CASSLNTYEQYF	TGTGCCAGCAGCTTAAATACCTACGAGCAGTACTTC
TRBV7-9	.	.	TRBJ1-2	CASSFGGKNDYGYTF	TGTGCCAGCAGTTTTGGAGGGAAGAATGACTATGGCTACACCTTC
TRBV5-6	.	TRBD1	TRBJ1-1	CASSLERGLAEAFF	TGTGCCAGCAGCTTGGAGAGGGGGCTCGCTGAAGCTTTCTTT
TRBV4-1	.	TRBD1	TRBJ1-2	CASSQDKGQGLHGYTF	TGCGCCAGCAGCCAAGATAAGGGACAGGGACTGCATGGCTACACCTTC
TRBV19	.	.	TRBJ2-7	CASRFAVGPYEQYF	TGTGCCAGTAGGTTCGCCGTTGGCCCCTACGAGCAGTACTTC
TRBV11-3	once	TRBD1	TRBJ2-1	CASSLDLGTANNEQFF	TGTGCCAGCAGCTTAGATCTCGGGACAGCCAACAATGAGCAGTTCTTC
TRBV5-1	.	.	TRBJ2-1	CASSLALSTYNEQFF	TGCGCCAGCAGCTTGGCCTTGTCTACCTACAATGAGCAGTTCTTC
TRBV12-5	.	.	TRBJ1-5	CASGLVLPSSNQPQHF	TGTGCTAGTGGTTTGGTACTCCCCTCTAGCAATCAGCCCCAGCATTTT
TRBV27	.	.	TRBJ2-1	CASSLRGGSGEQFF	TGTGCCAGCAGTCTAAGGGGTGGTTCGGGTGAGCAGTTCTTC
TRBV27	.	.	TRBJ2-3	CASSPLDVPNTQYF	TGTGCCAGCAGTCCACTCGATGTACCGAATACGCAGTATTTT
TRBV11-2	.	.	TRBJ2-4	CASSSIPGTRTKNIQYF	TGTGCCAGCAGCTCAATACCAGGGACACGAACCAAAAACATTCAGTACTTC
TRBV18	.	.	TRBJ2-7	CASSPPGRVYEQYF	TGTGCCAGCTCACCACCGGGTCGGGTTTACGAGCAGTACTTC
TRBV7-6	.	.	TRBJ2-1	CASSLAGRGPESSYNEQFF	TGTGCCAGCAGCTTAGCGGGCAGGGGTCCGGAAAGCTCCTACAATGAGCAGTTCTTC
TRBV2	.	TRBD1	TRBJ2-2	CASSEAALLGQAGGELFF	TGTGCCAGCAGTGAAGCGGCCCTATTGGGACAGGCGGGCGGGGAGCTGTTTTTT
TRBV7-2	.	TRBD2	TRBJ2-7	CASSLYLAGGGYEQYF	TGTGCCAGCAGCTTATATCTAGCGGGAGGAGGGTACGAGCAGTACTTC
TRBV14	.	.	TRBJ2-7	CASSHPTEGYEQYF	TGTGCCAGCAGCCACCCGACGGAGGGTTACGAGCAGTACTTC
TRBV2	once	.	TRBJ2-1	CASRRAAESYNEQFF	TGTGCCTCCCGGCGCGCGGCCGAATCCTACAATGAGCAGTTCTTC
TRBV6-5	.	.	TRBJ2-1	CASGIGSSYNEQFF	TGTGCCAGCGGAATCGGGAGTTCCTACAATGAGCAGTTCTTC
TRBV11-2	.	.	TRBJ2-1	CASSLRDGTYNEQFF	TGTGCCAGCAGCTTGCGGGACGGGACCTACAATGAGCAGTTCTTC
TRBV7-9	.	.	TRBJ1-2	CASSLHILDSQGYTF	TGTGCCAGCAGCCTCCATATATTAGACAGCCAGGGCTACACCTTC
TRBV28	.	TRBD2	TRBJ2-7	CASSLSGAGGNYEQYF	TGTGCCAGCAGTCTTTCGGGAGCGGGAGGTAACTACGAGCAGTACTTC
TRBV5-1	.	.	TRBJ1-1	CASSLGIDTEAFF	TGCGCCAGCAGCTTGGGTATAGACACTGAAGCTTTCTTT
TRBV14	.	.	TRBJ1-1	CASSHRPAVSEAFF	TGTGCCAGCAGCCATCGCCCGGCGGTTTCTGAAGCTTTCTTT